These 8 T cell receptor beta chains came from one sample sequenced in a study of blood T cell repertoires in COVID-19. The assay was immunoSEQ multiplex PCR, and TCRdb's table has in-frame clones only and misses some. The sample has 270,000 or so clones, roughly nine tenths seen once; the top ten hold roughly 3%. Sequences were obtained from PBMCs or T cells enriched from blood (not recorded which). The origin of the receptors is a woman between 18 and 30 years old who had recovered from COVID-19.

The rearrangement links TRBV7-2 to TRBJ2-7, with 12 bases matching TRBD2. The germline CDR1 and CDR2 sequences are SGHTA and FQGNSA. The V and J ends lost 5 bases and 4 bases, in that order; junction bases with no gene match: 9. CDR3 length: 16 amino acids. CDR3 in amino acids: CASSTRWTSGEYEQYF. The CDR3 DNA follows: TGTGCCAGCAGCACCCGTTGGACTAGCGGGGAGTACGAGCAGTACTTC. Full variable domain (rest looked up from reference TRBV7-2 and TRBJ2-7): GAGVSQSPSNKVTEKGKDVELRCDPISGHTALYWYRQSLGQGLEFLIYFQGNSAPDKSGLPSDRFSAERTGGSVSTLTIQRTQQEDSAVYLCASSTRWTSGEYEQYFGPGTRLTVT.

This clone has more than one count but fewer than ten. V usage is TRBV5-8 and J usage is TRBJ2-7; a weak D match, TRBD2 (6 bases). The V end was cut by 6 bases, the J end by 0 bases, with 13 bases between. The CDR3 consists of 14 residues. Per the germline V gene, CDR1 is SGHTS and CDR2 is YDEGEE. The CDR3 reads CASTVTGVSYEQYF. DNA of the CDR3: TGTGCCAGCACCGTAACGGGGGTCTCCTACGAGCAGTACTTC.

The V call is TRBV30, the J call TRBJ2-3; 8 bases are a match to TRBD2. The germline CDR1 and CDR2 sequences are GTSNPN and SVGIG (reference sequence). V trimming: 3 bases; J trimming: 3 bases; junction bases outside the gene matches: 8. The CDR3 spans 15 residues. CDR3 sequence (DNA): TGTGCCTGGAGCTGGGGACTAGTTAAGACAGATACGCAGTATTTT. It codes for CAWSWGLVKTDTQYF.

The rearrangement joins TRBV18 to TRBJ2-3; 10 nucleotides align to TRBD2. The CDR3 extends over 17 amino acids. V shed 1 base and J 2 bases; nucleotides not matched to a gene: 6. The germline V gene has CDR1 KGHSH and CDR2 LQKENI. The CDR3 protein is CASSPLISGGITDTQYF. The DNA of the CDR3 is TGTGCCAGCTCACCACTGATTAGCGGGGGGATCACAGATACGCAGTATTTT.

CDR3 nucleotides: TGTGCCAGTACTTACTCCGGGGGACCTAATGAAAAACTGTTTTTT. Translating gives CASTYSGGPNEKLFF. The chain joins TRBV19 to TRBJ1-4; tentative D call: TRBD1 (5 bases). CDR1 is LNHDA, CDR2 SQIVND, per germline (reference sequence). The CDR3 runs 15 residues. V was clipped by 7 bases and J by 3 bases, with 15 bases between them.

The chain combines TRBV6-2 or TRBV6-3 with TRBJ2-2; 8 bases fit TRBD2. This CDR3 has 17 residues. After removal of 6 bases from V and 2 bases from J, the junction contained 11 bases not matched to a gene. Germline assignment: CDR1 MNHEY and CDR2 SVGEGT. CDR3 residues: CASSHRASGRNTGELFF. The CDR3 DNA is TGTGCCAGCAGCCATAGGGCGAGCGGGAGAAACACCGGGGAGCTGTTTTTT.

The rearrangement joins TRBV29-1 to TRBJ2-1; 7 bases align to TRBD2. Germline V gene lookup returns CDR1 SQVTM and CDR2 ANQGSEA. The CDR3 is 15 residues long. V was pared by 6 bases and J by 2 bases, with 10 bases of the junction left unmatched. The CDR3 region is CSVGAGEVAYNEQFF. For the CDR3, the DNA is TGCAGCGTAGGGGCGGGGGAGGTTGCCTACAATGAGCAGTTCTTC.

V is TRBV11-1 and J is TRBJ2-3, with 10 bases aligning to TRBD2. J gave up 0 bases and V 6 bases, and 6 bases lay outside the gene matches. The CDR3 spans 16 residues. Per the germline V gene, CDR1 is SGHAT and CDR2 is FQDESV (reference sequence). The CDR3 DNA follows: TGTGCCAGCAGGGATGGACTAGCGGAGAGCACAGATACGCAGTATTTT. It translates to CASRDGLAESTDTQYF.